Listed below are T cell receptor beta chains from one sample, sequenced in a study of T cells after yellow fever vaccination. TCRdb re-called the 5' RACE reads through MiXCR, storing one row per CDR3 protein. The table has around 140,000 distinct CDR3 sequences, about 7% seen once. Sequencing was performed on CD4+ T cells sorted from PBMCs, taken 10 days after the yellow fever booster vaccination. The receptors were sampled from a man aged 25 to 40 who received the YFV17D yellow fever vaccine. Both conserved end residues are part of each CDR3. The order of the fields is clone size, CDR3 length, D gene, J gene, V gene, CDR3 DNA, CDR3 protein. D genes are given only for firm matches. Size tells how often a clone was seen (once, few, many) or the class of an expanded clone, and some rows leave it out.

size: many
length: 12
D: NA
J: TRBJ2-7
V: TRBV29-1
DNA: TGCAGCGCTAGAGGACAGTTCTACGAGCAGTACTTC
CDR3: CSARGQFYEQYF

size: few
length: 16
D: TRBD1
J: TRBJ2-1
V: TRBV6-5
DNA: TGTGCCAGCAGTTCCTCCGGGACAGGCCCTTACAATGAGCAGTTCTTC
CDR3: CASSSSGTGPYNEQFF

size: many
length: 14
D: NA
J: TRBJ2-5
V: TRBV3-1
DNA: TGTGCCAGCAGCCTCGACACGGGATCGGTGACCCAGTACTTC
CDR3: CASSLDTGSVTQYF

size: few
length: 13
D: NA
J: TRBJ2-1
V: TRBV5-8
DNA: TGTGCCACCCGGGACTTTTCCTACAATGAGCAGTTCTTC
CDR3: CATRDFSYNEQFF

size: NA
length: 16
D: TRBD1
J: TRBJ2-7
V: TRBV18
DNA: TGTGCCAGCTCACGAGGACCGGGACAGGGGACTTACGAGCAGTACTTC
CDR3: CASSRGPGQGTYEQYF

size: many
length: 15
D: TRBD2
J: TRBJ2-1
V: TRBV3-1
DNA: TGTGCCAGCAGCCCACCCCCGGGACTATACAATGAGCAGTTCTTC
CDR3: CASSPPPGLYNEQFF

size: many
length: 13
D: TRBD1
J: TRBJ1-2
V: TRBV7-2
DNA: TGTGCCAGCAGCCAAAGACAGGGTTATGGCTACACCTTC
CDR3: CASSQRQGYGYTF

size: many
length: 15
D: TRBD1
J: TRBJ2-7
V: TRBV10-3
DNA: TGTGCCATCAGTGAGTCAGGGACAGGGGGCAACGAGCAGTACTTC
CDR3: CAISESGTGGNEQYF

size: few
length: 16
D: TRBD1
J: TRBJ2-1
V: TRBV2
DNA: TGTGCCAGCAGCCGAATACCGGGACAGGGAATCAATGAGCAGTTCTTC
CDR3: CASSRIPGQGINEQFF

size: many
length: 15
D: NA
J: TRBJ2-7
V: TRBV7-9
DNA: TGTGCCAGCAGCTTAGCAGGGCCGCCCTCCTACGAGCAGTACTTC
CDR3: CASSLAGPPSYEQYF

size: many
length: 15
D: NA
J: TRBJ2-2
V: TRBV10-3
DNA: TGTGCCATCAGTATGGAGCTTAGGGGAACCGGGGAGCTGTTTTTT
CDR3: CAISMELRGTGELFF

size: many
length: 17
D: NA
J: TRBJ2-2
V: TRBV7-9
DNA: TGTGCCAGCAGCCCCGTTAGCGGTACCTGGAACACCGGGGAGCTGTTTTTT
CDR3: CASSPVSGTWNTGELFF

size: many
length: 13
D: NA
J: TRBJ2-2
V: TRBV28
DNA: TGTGCCAGCAGCGGCCAGGGGAACGGGGAGCTGTTTTTT
CDR3: CASSGQGNGELFF

size: NA
length: 15
D: TRBD2
J: TRBJ2-1
V: TRBV7-2
DNA: TGTGCCAGCAGCTTAGCTAGCGGGGTCTACAATGAGCAGTTCTTC
CDR3: CASSLASGVYNEQFF

size: many
length: 15
D: NA
J: TRBJ1-2
V: TRBV29-1
DNA: TGCAGCGACAGAAGTCGACAGAACAACAACTATGGCTACACCTTC
CDR3: CSDRSRQNNNYGYTF

size: many
length: 15
D: TRBD2
J: TRBJ2-1
V: TRBV6-1
DNA: TGTGCCAGCAGGAGCGGGACTAGCGGTCGTCCTGAGCAGTTCTTC
CDR3: CASRSGTSGRPEQFF

size: few
length: 21
D: NA
J: TRBJ2-7
V: TRBV11-1
DNA: TGTGCCAGCAGCCCTCCCCCCCCCACTCTCCTCCGGGACCTAGTGAAGTACGAGCAGTACTTC
CDR3: CASSPPPPTLLRDLVKYEQYF

size: many
length: 14
D: NA
J: TRBJ2-2
V: TRBV4-3
DNA: TGCGCCAGCAGCCTCGCTTCGATGGCCGGGGAGCTGTTTTTT
CDR3: CASSLASMAGELFF

size: many
length: 15
D: TRBD2
J: TRBJ2-7
V: TRBV7-2
DNA: TGTGCCAGCAGCTCTCTAGCGGGAGTAGCCTACGAGCAGTACTTC
CDR3: CASSSLAGVAYEQYF

size: few
length: 13
D: NA
J: TRBJ2-7
V: TRBV24-1
DNA: TGTGCCACCAGTGACGGGGAGTCCTACGAGCAGTACTTC
CDR3: CATSDGESYEQYF

size: many
length: 15
D: NA
J: TRBJ2-7
V: TRBV4-3
DNA: TGCGCCAGCAGCCAGGTTAACGGGTATTCGGGCGAGCAGTACTTC
CDR3: CASSQVNGYSGEQYF

size: many
length: 13
D: NA
J: TRBJ1-1
V: TRBV5-1
DNA: TGCGCCAGCAGCTTGCGACAGAACACTGAAGCTTTCTTT
CDR3: CASSLRQNTEAFF

size: NA
length: 14
D: NA
J: TRBJ2-1
V: TRBV20-1
DNA: TGCAGTGCTAGAGACGCTAGCTCCTACAATGAGCAGTTCTTC
CDR3: CSARDASSYNEQFF

size: many
length: 15
D: TRBD2
J: TRBJ2-1
V: TRBV9
DNA: TGTGCCAGCAGCGGGGGGGGACTAGCGGGTAATGAGCAGTTCTTC
CDR3: CASSGGGLAGNEQFF

size: many
length: 12
D: NA
J: TRBJ2-5
V: TRBV29-1
DNA: TGCAGCGTTGAACGAGGAAGAGAGACCCAGTACTTC
CDR3: CSVERGRETQYF

size: many
length: 14
D: TRBD2
J: TRBJ2-3
V: TRBV12-3/TRBV12-4
DNA: TGTGCCAGCAGTTTTGGGGACTACACAGATACGCAGTATTTT
CDR3: CASSFGDYTDTQYF

size: NA
length: 15
D: TRBD1
J: TRBJ2-7
V: TRBV24-1
DNA: TGTGCCACCAGTCGGACAGGGCCACTCTCCTACGAGCAGTACTTC
CDR3: CATSRTGPLSYEQYF

size: few
length: 13
D: NA
J: TRBJ1-1
V: TRBV5-1
DNA: TGCGCCAGCAGCTTGTCCCGGGGAGCTGAAGCTTTCTTT
CDR3: CASSLSRGAEAFF

size: NA
length: 13
D: TRBD1
J: TRBJ2-6
V: TRBV20-1
DNA: TGCAGTGCAGGGACAGCTGGGGCCAACGTCCTGACTTTC
CDR3: CSAGTAGANVLTF

size: many
length: 11
D: NA
J: TRBJ1-1
V: TRBV29-1
DNA: TGCAGCGTTGAAGTTAAGGCCGCAGCTTTCTTT
CDR3: CSVEVKAAAFF

size: many
length: 14
D: TRBD1
J: TRBJ2-3
V: TRBV6-1
DNA: TGTGCCAGCAGAGACAGGGGAAGCACAGATACGCAGTATTTT
CDR3: CASRDRGSTDTQYF

size: few
length: 17
D: NA
J: TRBJ2-3
V: TRBV5-1
DNA: TGCGCCAGCAGCTCAACCGGGACTTGGCCCTCTTCTGATACGCAGTATTTT
CDR3: CASSSTGTWPSSDTQYF

size: many
length: 15
D: TRBD1
J: TRBJ2-2
V: TRBV10-1
DNA: TGCGCCAGCAGTGAGAGGGGGCGCGCCCCCGGGGAGCTGTTTTTT
CDR3: CASSERGRAPGELFF

size: many
length: 17
D: TRBD2
J: TRBJ2-3
V: TRBV4-3
DNA: TGCGCCAGCAGCCAAGCCCCTAGCGGAGCTAGCACAGATACGCAGTATTTT
CDR3: CASSQAPSGASTDTQYF

size: many
length: 13
D: TRBD1
J: TRBJ1-2
V: TRBV18
DNA: TGTGCCAGCTCAGAGGACAGGGACTATGGCTACACCTTC
CDR3: CASSEDRDYGYTF

size: many
length: 13
D: NA
J: TRBJ2-5
V: TRBV20-1
DNA: TGCAGTGCTAACCCTGCACCCCAAGAGACCCAGTACTTC
CDR3: CSANPAPQETQYF

size: many
length: 12
D: NA
J: TRBJ2-7
V: TRBV6-1
DNA: TGTGCCAGCAGTGAAAACGTGGGTGAGCTTTACTTC
CDR3: CASSENVGELYF

size: many
length: 13
D: TRBD1
J: TRBJ2-1
V: TRBV5-5
DNA: TGTGCCAGCAGCCGGGGACAGGACAATGAGCAGTTCTTC
CDR3: CASSRGQDNEQFF

size: many
length: 12
D: TRBD1
J: TRBJ1-2
V: TRBV5-1
DNA: TGCGCCAGCAGCCGGACAGGGGGTGGCTACACCTTC
CDR3: CASSRTGGGYTF

size: many
length: 12
D: NA
J: TRBJ2-7
V: TRBV20-1
DNA: TGCAGTGCTAGACTTAGCTCCTACGAGCAGTACTTC
CDR3: CSARLSSYEQYF

size: many
length: 14
D: NA
J: TRBJ1-5
V: TRBV29-1
DNA: TGCAGCGTTGTACAGGGTGTAGGCAATCAGCCCCAGCATTTT
CDR3: CSVVQGVGNQPQHF

size: many
length: 15
D: NA
J: TRBJ2-3
V: TRBV7-2
DNA: TGTGCCAGCAGCTTAGCGATCGGCGCCACAGATACGCAGTATTTT
CDR3: CASSLAIGATDTQYF

size: many
length: 15
D: TRBD2
J: TRBJ2-1
V: TRBV19
DNA: TGTGCCAGTAGTAGTCTGGGCGGGGGGTACAATGAGCAGTTCTTC
CDR3: CASSSLGGGYNEQFF

size: many
length: 13
D: NA
J: TRBJ2-7
V: TRBV10-3
DNA: TGTGCCATCTATAACGGGAATCGCTACGAGCAGTACTTC
CDR3: CAIYNGNRYEQYF

size: few
length: 14
D: NA
J: TRBJ2-6
V: TRBV7-2
DNA: TGTGCCAGCAGCTTAGATGCTGGGGCCAACGTCCTGACTTTC
CDR3: CASSLDAGANVLTF

size: many
length: 15
D: TRBD2
J: TRBJ2-2
V: TRBV2
DNA: TGTGCCAGCAGGCCCAACCTAGCGGGAGCCGGGGAGCTGTTTTTT
CDR3: CASRPNLAGAGELFF

size: many
length: 15
D: TRBD2
J: TRBJ2-7
V: TRBV12-3/TRBV12-4
DNA: TGTGCCAGCAGATCTGGGCTAGCGGGCTCCTACGAGCAGTACTTC
CDR3: CASRSGLAGSYEQYF

size: many
length: 18
D: NA
J: TRBJ2-1
V: TRBV11-1
DNA: TGTGCCAGCAGCACCACCCAGGGAGCATCGAGCTCCTACAATGAGCAGTTCTTC
CDR3: CASSTTQGASSSYNEQFF

size: few
length: 14
D: NA
J: TRBJ2-5
V: TRBV7-2
DNA: TGTGCCAGCAGCTCGGGGACGACTCGGGAGACCCAGTACTTC
CDR3: CASSSGTTRETQYF